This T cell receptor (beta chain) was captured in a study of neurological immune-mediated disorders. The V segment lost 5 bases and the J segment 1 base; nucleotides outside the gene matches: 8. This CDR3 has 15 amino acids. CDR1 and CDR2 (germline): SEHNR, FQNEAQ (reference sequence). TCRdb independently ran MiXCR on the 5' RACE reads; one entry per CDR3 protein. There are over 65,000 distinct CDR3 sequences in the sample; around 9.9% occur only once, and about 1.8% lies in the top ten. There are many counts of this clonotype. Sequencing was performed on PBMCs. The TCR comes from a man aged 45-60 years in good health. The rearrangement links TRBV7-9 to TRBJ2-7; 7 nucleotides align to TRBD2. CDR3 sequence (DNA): TGTGCCAGCAGCACCCACACGGGGGGATCCTACGAGCAGTACTTC. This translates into CASSTHTGGSYEQYF.